Described below is a single TCR beta chain sequence and its context. The antigen remains unidentified. These data belong to a study of PD-1 blockade in classical Hodgkin lymphoma. Study at large: Patients were dosed intravenously with nivolumab at 3 mg/kg every 2 weeks. The study, taken as a whole, reports: Complete responders showed a baseline diversity that resembled the diversity of newly diagnosed patients. CD4+ TCR diversity, unlike CD8+, rose significantly by C4D1.

V trimming: 8 bases; J trimming: 5 bases; junction bases outside the gene matches: 7. Germline CDR1 reads MNHEY; CDR2 reads SVGAGI. The length of the CDR3 is 13 residues. No patient escaped relapse after autologous stem cell transplantation, and brentuximab vedotin exposure varied. Clones were read by immunoSEQ multiplex PCR, and TCRdb kept only the in-frame ones, dropping some. This table has around 100,000 clones, about 89% appearing once. Material: peripheral blood mononuclear cells (PBMCs), obtained before the second cycle of nivolumab. V is TRBV6-5 and J is TRBJ2-7, with 9 nucleotides matching TRBD2. The TCR was taken from a human donor with classical Hodgkin lymphoma. DNA for the CDR3: TGTGCCAGCGGCCGGACTAGCGTGGACGAGCAGTACTTC. Protein product: CASGRTSVDEQYF.